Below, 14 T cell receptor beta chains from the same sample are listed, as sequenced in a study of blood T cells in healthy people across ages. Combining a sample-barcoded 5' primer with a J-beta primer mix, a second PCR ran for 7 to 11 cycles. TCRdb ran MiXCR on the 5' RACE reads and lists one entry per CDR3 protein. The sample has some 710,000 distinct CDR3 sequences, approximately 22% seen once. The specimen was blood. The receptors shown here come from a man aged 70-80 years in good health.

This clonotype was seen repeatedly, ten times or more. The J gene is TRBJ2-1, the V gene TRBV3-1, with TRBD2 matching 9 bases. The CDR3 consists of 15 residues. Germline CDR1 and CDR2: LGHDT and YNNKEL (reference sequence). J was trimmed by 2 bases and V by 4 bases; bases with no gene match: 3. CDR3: CASSPRLAAYNEQFF. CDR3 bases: TGTGCCAGCAGCCCCCGACTAGCGGCCTACAATGAGCAGTTCTTC.

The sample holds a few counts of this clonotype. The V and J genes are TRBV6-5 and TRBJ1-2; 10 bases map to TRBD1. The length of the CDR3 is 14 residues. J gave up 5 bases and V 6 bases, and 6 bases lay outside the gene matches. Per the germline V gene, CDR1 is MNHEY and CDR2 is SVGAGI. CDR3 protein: CASSPTGGYYGYTF. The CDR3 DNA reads TGTGCCAGCAGCCCGACAGGGGGCTATTATGGCTACACCTTC.

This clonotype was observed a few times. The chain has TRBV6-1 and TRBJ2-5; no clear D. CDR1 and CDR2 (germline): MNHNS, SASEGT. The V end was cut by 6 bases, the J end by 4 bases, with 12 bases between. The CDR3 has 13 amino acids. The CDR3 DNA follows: TGTGCCAGCAGCGGTGTTAGCTCAGAGACCCAGTACTTC. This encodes CASSGVSSETQYF.

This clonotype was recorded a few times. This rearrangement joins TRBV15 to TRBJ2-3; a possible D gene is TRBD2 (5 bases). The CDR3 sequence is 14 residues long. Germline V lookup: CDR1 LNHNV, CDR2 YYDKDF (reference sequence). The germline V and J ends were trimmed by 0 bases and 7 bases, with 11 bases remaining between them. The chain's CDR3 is CATSRDRGQHTQYF. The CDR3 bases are TGTGCCACCAGCAGAGATAGAGGGCAACATACGCAGTATTTT.

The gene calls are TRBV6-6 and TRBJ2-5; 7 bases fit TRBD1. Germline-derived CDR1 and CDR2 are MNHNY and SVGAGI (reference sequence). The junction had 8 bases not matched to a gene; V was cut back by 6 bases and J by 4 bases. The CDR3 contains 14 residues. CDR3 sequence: CASRTTGVGETQYF. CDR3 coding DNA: TGTGCCAGCAGAACTACAGGGGTCGGAGAGACCCAGTACTTC.

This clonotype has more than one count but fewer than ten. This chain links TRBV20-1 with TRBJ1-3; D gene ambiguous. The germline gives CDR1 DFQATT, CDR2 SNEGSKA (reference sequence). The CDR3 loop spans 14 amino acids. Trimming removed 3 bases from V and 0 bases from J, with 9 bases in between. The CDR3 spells CSASQGLSGNTIYF. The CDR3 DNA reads TGCAGTGCTAGCCAAGGTCTCTCTGGAAACACCATATATTTT.

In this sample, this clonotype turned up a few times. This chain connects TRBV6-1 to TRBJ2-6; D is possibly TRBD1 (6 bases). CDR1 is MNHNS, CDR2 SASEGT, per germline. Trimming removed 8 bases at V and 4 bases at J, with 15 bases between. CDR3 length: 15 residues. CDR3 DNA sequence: TGTGCCAGCGAAAACAGGGCAATCGGGGCCAACGTCCTGACTTTC. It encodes CASENRAIGANVLTF.

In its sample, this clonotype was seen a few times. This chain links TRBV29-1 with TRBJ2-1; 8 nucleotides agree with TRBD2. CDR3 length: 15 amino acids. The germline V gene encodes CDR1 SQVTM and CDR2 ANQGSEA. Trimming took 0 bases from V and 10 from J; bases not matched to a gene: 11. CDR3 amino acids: CSVEDRAGGWTEQFF. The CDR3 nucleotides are TGCAGCGTTGAAGATCGCGCGGGGGGCTGGACGGAGCAGTTCTTC.

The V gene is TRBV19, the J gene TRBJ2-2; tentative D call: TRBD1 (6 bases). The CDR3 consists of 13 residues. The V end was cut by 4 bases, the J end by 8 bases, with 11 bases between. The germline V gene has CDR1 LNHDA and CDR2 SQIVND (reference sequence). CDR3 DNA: TGTGCCAGTAGTACATACAGGGAAGGGGAGCTGTTTTTT. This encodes CASSTYREGELFF.

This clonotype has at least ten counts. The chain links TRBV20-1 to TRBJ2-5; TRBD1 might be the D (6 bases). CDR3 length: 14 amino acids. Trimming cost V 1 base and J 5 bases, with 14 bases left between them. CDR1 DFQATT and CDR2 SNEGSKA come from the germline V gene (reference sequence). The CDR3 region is CSARAIGQRETQYF. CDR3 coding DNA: TGCAGTGCTAGAGCCATCGGACAGCGGGAGACCCAGTACTTC.

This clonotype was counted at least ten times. The CDR3 DNA reads as TGTGCCAGCAGTCGGCAGACCTACGAGCAGTACTTC. Residues: CASSRQTYEQYF. V and J are TRBV2 and TRBJ2-7; no firm D call. This CDR3 is built from 12 residues. CDR1 is SNHLY and CDR2 is FYNNEI in the germline V gene. The V end was cut by 5 bases, the J end by 2 bases, with 7 bases between. The full variable domain, completed using reference TRBV2 and TRBJ2-7, is EPEVTQTPSHQVTQMGQEVILRCVPISNHLYFYWYRQILGQKVEFLVSFYNNEISEKSEIFDDQFSVERPDGSNFTLKIRSTKLEDSAMYFCASSRQTYEQYFGPGTRLTVT.

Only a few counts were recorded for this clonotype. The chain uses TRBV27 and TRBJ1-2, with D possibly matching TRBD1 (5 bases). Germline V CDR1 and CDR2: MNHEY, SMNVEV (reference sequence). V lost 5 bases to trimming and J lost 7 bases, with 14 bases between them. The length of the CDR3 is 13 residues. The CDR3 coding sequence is TGTGCCAGCAGTGCTGACAGTCCGTTTGGCTACACCTTC. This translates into CASSADSPFGYTF.

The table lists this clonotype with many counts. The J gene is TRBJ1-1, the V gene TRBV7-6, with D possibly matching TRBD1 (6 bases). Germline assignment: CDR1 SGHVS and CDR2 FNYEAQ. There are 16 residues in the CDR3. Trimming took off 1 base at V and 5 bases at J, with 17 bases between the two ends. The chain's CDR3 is CASSLEPGARGTEAFF. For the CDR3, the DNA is TGTGCCAGCAGCTTAGAGCCAGGGGCGCGGGGGACTGAAGCTTTCTTT.

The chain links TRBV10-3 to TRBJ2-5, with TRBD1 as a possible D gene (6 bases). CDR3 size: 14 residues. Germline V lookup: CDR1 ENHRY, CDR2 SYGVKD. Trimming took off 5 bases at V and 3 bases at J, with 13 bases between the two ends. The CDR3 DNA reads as TGTGCCATCAGTAACGTGGGACAAAAAGAGACCCAGTACTTC. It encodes CAISNVGQKETQYF.